The 31 T cell receptor beta chains in this list originate from one sample, sequenced in a study of T cell responses to AZD1222 COVID-19 vaccine. Repertoires were generated with immunoSEQ multiplex PCR, while TCRdb's copy carries only in-frame clones and drops some. This sample has about 260,000 clones, with roughly 93% found just once. Sequenced here: peripheral blood, sampled on day 0 of AZD1222 vaccination. The receptor source for this set is an adult in good health.

This chain joins TRBV4-1 and TRBJ2-1, with 10 bases that match TRBD1. The CDR3 is 16 residues long. Germline V gene lookup returns CDR1 MGHRA and CDR2 YSYEKL. V was clipped by 1 base and J by 8 bases; unmatched bases: 8. As DNA, the CDR3 is TGCGCCAGCAGCCAAGGGCCCGGGACAGGGGTGGATGAGCAGTTCTTC. This sequence encodes CASSQGPGTGVDEQFF.

This clone has a single count. V and J are TRBV5-4 and TRBJ1-5, with unresolved D. V lost 1 base, J lost 1 base, and 6 bases lay in between. CDR1 and CDR2 from the germline V gene are SGHNT and YYREEE (reference sequence). This CDR3 spans 14 amino acids. DNA of the CDR3: TGTGCCAGCAGCTTGCTAGGGAGCAATCAGCCCCAGCATTTT. Protein product: CASSLLGSNQPQHF.

The rearrangement links TRBV5-1 to TRBJ1-1, with a tentative D call TRBD1 (6 bases). With 4 bases removed from V and 0 bases from J, the gap between germline ends came to 22 bases. The CDR3 is 18 residues long. In germline, CDR1 is SGHRS, CDR2 YFSETQ. The CDR3 spells CASSPIPGHLSLNTEAFF. The CDR3 coding sequence is TGCGCCAGCAGCCCCATCCCGGGACACCTTAGCTTGAACACTGAAGCTTTCTTT.

The gene calls are TRBV5-1 and TRBJ1-1; unclear D gene. The CDR3 has 14 residues. The germline CDR1 and CDR2 sequences are SGHRS and YFSETQ. Trimming removed 4 bases from V and 5 bases from J, with 15 bases in between. The chain's CDR3 is CASSGGPGLTEAFF. CDR3 nucleotide sequence: TGCGCCAGCAGCGGTGGCCCTGGTCTAACTGAAGCTTTCTTT.

This chain joins TRBV5-4 and TRBJ2-7; no clear D gene. The CDR3 is made up of 13 amino acids. CDR1 and CDR2 from the germline V gene are SGHNT and YYREEE (reference sequence). V shed 0 bases and J shed 2 bases, with 6 bases lying between them. As DNA, the CDR3 is TGTGCCAGCAGCTTGGAACAGACCTACGAGCAGTACTTC. Residues: CASSLEQTYEQYF.

The genes are TRBV28 and TRBJ2-7; D is uncertain. The V end lost 6 bases, the J end lost 2 bases, and 8 bases lay between the germline ends. The CDR3 runs 12 residues. The germline CDR1 and CDR2 sequences are MDHEN and SYDVKM. The CDR3 loop reads CASSPGPYEQYF. The CDR3 nucleotides are TGTGCCAGCAGCCCAGGTCCCTACGAGCAGTACTTC.

The chain combines TRBV28 with TRBJ2-7; 10 nucleotides align to TRBD1. The junction had 3 bases not matched to a gene; V was cut back by 6 bases and J by 4 bases. This CDR3 contains 13 residues. Germline lookup yields CDR1 MDHEN and CDR2 SYDVKM. This CDR3 reads CASSRDRGYEQYF. CDR3 nucleotide sequence: TGTGCCAGCAGCAGGGACAGGGGTTACGAGCAGTACTTC.

The chain has TRBV11-2 and TRBJ2-7; 12 bases fit TRBD2. The V and J ends lost 3 bases and 7 bases, in that order; junction bases with no gene match: 10. The CDR3 has 16 amino acids. The V gene's germline CDR1 is SGHAT and CDR2 FQNNGV. The CDR3 is CASSFSGLAGPQEQYF. The CDR3 DNA reads as TGTGCCAGCAGCTTCTCCGGACTAGCGGGGCCCCAGGAGCAGTACTTC. The whole variable domain, filled in from reference TRBV11-2 and TRBJ2-7, reads EAGVAQSPRYKIIEKRQSVAFWCNPISGHATLYWYQQILGQGPKLLIQFQNNGVVDDSQLPKDRFSAERLKGVDSTLKIQPAKLEDSAVYLCASSFSGLAGPQEQYFGPGTRLTVT.

The rearrangement joins TRBV28 to TRBJ1-2; D ambiguous. With 10 bases removed from V and 4 bases from J, the gap between germline ends came to 16 bases. In germline, CDR1 is MDHEN, CDR2 SYDVKM. The CDR3 extends over 13 amino acids. The CDR3 protein is CATSQPESYGYTF. DNA of the CDR3: TGTGCCACCTCACAGCCAGAGTCCTATGGCTACACCTTC.

This rearrangement joins TRBV5-1 to TRBJ1-1; D may be TRBD1 (5 bases). Between the trimmed V and J ends, which lost 3 bases and 3 bases, there was a span of 9 bases. The CDR3 spans 13 residues. Germline CDR1 reads SGHRS; CDR2 reads YFSETQ. In DNA form, the CDR3 reads TGCGCCAGCAGCTCGACAGCTCACACTGAAGCTTTCTTT. Translation: CASSSTAHTEAFF.

The chain uses TRBV7-2 and TRBJ1-1, with D possibly matching TRBD1 (6 bases). The CDR3 is 16 amino acids. The V gene's germline CDR1 is SGHTA and CDR2 FQGNSA. V lost 5 bases to trimming and J lost 2 bases, with 18 bases between them. CDR3 amino acids: CASSRGTPHVNTEAFF. CDR3 DNA sequence: TGTGCCAGCAGCAGAGGGACACCCCACGTTAACACTGAAGCTTTCTTT.

The chain recombines TRBV9 with TRBJ2-5, with 7 positions matching TRBD2. Germline V gene sequence: CDR1 SGDLS, CDR2 YYNGEE. V gave up 4 bases and J gave up 2 bases; unmatched junction bases: 5. The CDR3 is 14 amino acids. CDR3 region: CASSPQGGQETQYF. The CDR3 DNA sequence: TGTGCCAGCAGCCCCCAGGGAGGGCAAGAGACCCAGTACTTC.

The chain couples TRBV28 to TRBJ1-4; D may be TRBD1 (6 bases). This CDR3 has 15 amino acids. V lost 5 bases and J 0 bases, leaving 10 bases between the germline ends. CDR1 and CDR2 (germline): MDHEN, SYDVKM. CDR3: CASSTGSATNEKLFF. CDR3 bases: TGTGCCAGCAGTACAGGGTCCGCAACTAATGAAAAACTGTTTTTT.

V and J are TRBV5-4 and TRBJ1-3; TRBD1 matches 7 bases. The CDR3 is made up of 16 amino acids. The ends lost 4 bases at V and 3 bases at J; junction bases unmatched: 10. Germline loops: CDR1 SGHNT, CDR2 YYREEE (reference sequence). The CDR3 DNA is TGTGCCAGCAGCGCCGGGACAGCCCTAAGTGGAAACACCATATATTTT. As protein: CASSAGTALSGNTIYF.

J is TRBJ1-1 and V is TRBV19, with unresolved D. Germline CDR1 and CDR2: LNHDA and SQIVND (reference sequence). This CDR3 region has 14 residues. Trimming cost V 5 bases and J 3 bases, with 13 bases left between them. The CDR3 sequence is CASSSRVVDTEAFF. The CDR3 nucleotides are TGTGCCAGTAGTTCGCGGGTCGTGGACACTGAAGCTTTCTTT.

The chain recombines TRBV15 with TRBJ2-1; 12 bases line up with TRBD1. Germline CDR1 reads LNHNV; CDR2 reads YYDKDF (reference sequence). With V trimmed by 6 bases and J by 10 bases, 10 bases remained unmatched. The CDR3 contains 15 residues. DNA for the CDR3: TGTGCCACCAGTCGTGGGGGACAGGGGGCCGACGAGCAGTTCTTC. It specifies CATSRGGQGADEQFF.

The chain is built from TRBV2 and TRBJ2-1; D is perhaps TRBD2 (6 bases). The CDR3 spans 15 residues. Germline-derived CDR1 and CDR2 are SNHLY and FYNNEI. The V end was cut by 3 bases, the J end by 7 bases, with 16 bases between. CDR3 DNA: TGTGCCAGCAGTGATTCTAGCGAGGTGGGGAATGAGCAGTTCTTC. Translating it yields CASSDSSEVGNEQFF.

J is TRBJ2-7 and V is TRBV18, with no clear D. Trimming removed 5 bases from V and 2 bases from J, with 10 bases in between. The CDR3 has 13 amino acids. CDR1 is KGHSH, CDR2 LQKENI, per germline. The CDR3 reads CASSSDVAYEQYF. Written as DNA, the CDR3 is TGTGCCAGCTCATCGGACGTAGCCTACGAGCAGTACTTC.

The V call is TRBV7-2, the J call TRBJ2-7; TRBD2 agrees at 14 bases. There are 16 residues in the CDR3. From germline, CDR1 is SGHTA and CDR2 FQGNSA. Trimming took 4 bases from V and 4 from J; bases not matched to a gene: 6. CDR3 coding DNA: TGTGCCAGCAGCTCTCCCAGGACTAGCGGGAGGTACGAGCAGTACTTC. Translation gives CASSSPRTSGRYEQYF.

This chain connects TRBV6-5 to TRBJ1-1, with TRBD1 as a possible D gene (5 bases). Trimming took off 1 base at V and 5 bases at J, with 14 bases between the two ends. The CDR3 has 15 amino acids. CDR1 MNHEY and CDR2 SVGAGI come from the germline V gene. In nucleotides, the CDR3 is TGTGCCAGCAGTTACTGGTCAGGGACTCGAACTGAAGCTTTCTTT. This encodes CASSYWSGTRTEAFF.

The V and J genes are TRBV28 and TRBJ1-2; 7 nucleotides match TRBD1. The V segment lost 4 bases and the J segment 4 bases; nucleotides outside the gene matches: 3. Germline V gene data show CDR1 as MDHEN and CDR2 as SYDVKM. The CDR3 is made up of 13 amino acids. The CDR3 DNA reads as TGTGCCAGCAGTTCGGGACAGTCCTATGGCTACACCTTC. It yields the protein CASSSGQSYGYTF.

The CDR3 coding sequence is TGTGCCAGCACCTACAGAGGCGGGAATCAGCCCCAGCATTTT. It specifies CASTYRGGNQPQHF. V usage is TRBV5-6 and J usage is TRBJ1-5, with D hard to call. From germline, CDR1 is SGHDT and CDR2 YYEEEE. This CDR3 region has 14 residues. Trimming stripped 6 bases from V and 4 bases from J, with 14 bases between.

This chain uses TRBV29-1 with TRBJ2-1; 8 bases match TRBD1. Germline V gene sequence: CDR1 SQVTM, CDR2 ANQGSEA. V lost 1 base, J lost 1 base, and 3 bases stayed unmatched. The CDR3 is 15 residues long. The CDR3 loop is CSVEGGQGSYNEQFF. In nucleotides, the CDR3 is TGCAGCGTTGAAGGAGGACAGGGTTCCTACAATGAGCAGTTCTTC.

J is TRBJ2-3 and V is TRBV5-1; 10 nucleotides agree with TRBD2. Trimming at V came to 1 base and at J to 4 bases, leaving 6 bases not matched to a gene. Per the germline V gene, CDR1 is SGHRS and CDR2 is YFSETQ. This CDR3 has 16 residues. Here the CDR3 reads CASSLTAGGPADTQYF. CDR3 bases: TGCGCCAGCAGCTTGACAGCGGGAGGGCCAGCAGATACGCAGTATTTT. Variable domain in full (rest from reference TRBV5-1 and TRBJ2-3): KAGVTQTPRYLIKTRGQQVTLSCSPISGHRSVSWYQQTPGQGLQFLFEYFSETQRNKGNFPGRFSGRQFSNSRSEMNVSTLELGDSALYLCASSLTAGGPADTQYFGPGTRLTVL.

This clone was counted at least ten times. V and J are TRBV6-4 and TRBJ2-2, with 9 bases matching TRBD2. V lost 5 bases to trimming and J lost 2 bases; unmatched junction nucleotides: 3. Germline V gene sequence: CDR1 MRHNA, CDR2 SNTAGT. The CDR3 consists of 15 residues. CDR3 in amino acids: CASSPLAGNTGELFF. The CDR3 bases are TGTGCCAGCAGTCCACTAGCGGGCAACACCGGGGAGCTGTTTTTT.

The V and J genes are TRBV29-1 and TRBJ2-3; TRBD1 matches at 8 bases. Germline V gene lookup returns CDR1 SQVTM and CDR2 ANQGSEA. This CDR3 is 12 amino acids long. Trimming removed 7 bases from V and 5 bases from J; junction bases left unmatched: 5. CDR3 DNA sequence: TGCAGCGCCAGACAGGGGAAAGATACGCAGTATTTT. Translated: CSARQGKDTQYF.

The J gene is TRBJ1-2, the V gene TRBV5-1; a weak D match, TRBD1 (5 bases). This CDR3 region has 15 residues. CDR1 SGHRS and CDR2 YFSETQ come from the germline V gene. V was trimmed by 0 bases and J by 4 bases, leaving 13 bases between them. The CDR3 protein is CASSLGPQGVYGYTF. In DNA form, the CDR3 reads TGCGCCAGCAGCTTGGGCCCCCAGGGAGTCTATGGCTACACCTTC.

This clone was counted between two and nine times. CDR3 nucleotide sequence: TGCGCCAGCCCCTGGGAAAAACTGTTTTTT. It encodes CASPWEKLFF. The chain uses TRBV5-1 and TRBJ1-4, with D unresolved. The CDR3 covers 10 residues. Trimming shortened V by 7 bases and J by 8 bases, and 6 bases separated the two germline ends. Looked up from germline, CDR1 is SGHRS and CDR2 is YFSETQ.

J is TRBJ2-3 and V is TRBV3-1 (or the pseudogene TRBV3-2); TRBD2 aligns across 15 bases. Germline V gene lookup returns CDR1 LGHDT and CDR2 YNNKEL (reference sequence). V shed 0 bases, J shed 3 bases, and the junction held 7 bases outside the gene matches. This CDR3 is 19 amino acids long. For the CDR3, the DNA is TGTGCCAGCAGCCAAGACCGGACTAGCGGGAGGGCTTGGACAGATACGCAGTATTTT. Its protein is CASSQDRTSGRAWTDTQYF.

CDR3 region: CASSLGDIFTGELFF. The CDR3 nucleotides are TGTGCCAGCAGCTTAGGGGACATCTTCACCGGGGAGCTGTTTTTT. The chain recombines TRBV7-9 with TRBJ2-2; D may be TRBD1 (6 bases). Germline values: CDR1 SEHNR, CDR2 FQNEAQ (reference sequence). V was cut by 1 base and J by 4 bases, with 10 bases left in between. This CDR3 region has 15 residues.

The V and J genes are TRBV5-4 and TRBJ2-4; TRBD2 matches 11 bases. The CDR3 consists of 19 residues. After removal of 4 bases from V and 0 bases from J, the junction contained 12 bases not matched to a gene. The germline gives CDR1 SGHNT, CDR2 YYREEE (reference sequence). CDR3 amino acids: CASSPRTSGSALAKNIQYF. As DNA, the CDR3 is TGTGCCAGCAGCCCCAGAACTAGCGGGAGTGCTCTAGCCAAAAACATTCAGTACTTC. Variable domain in full (rest from reference TRBV5-4 and TRBJ2-4): ETGVTQSPTHLIKTRGQQVTLRCSSQSGHNTVSWYQQALGQGPQFIFQYYREEENGRGNFPPRFSGLQFPNYSSELNVNALELDDSALYLCASSPRTSGSALAKNIQYFGAGTRLSVL.